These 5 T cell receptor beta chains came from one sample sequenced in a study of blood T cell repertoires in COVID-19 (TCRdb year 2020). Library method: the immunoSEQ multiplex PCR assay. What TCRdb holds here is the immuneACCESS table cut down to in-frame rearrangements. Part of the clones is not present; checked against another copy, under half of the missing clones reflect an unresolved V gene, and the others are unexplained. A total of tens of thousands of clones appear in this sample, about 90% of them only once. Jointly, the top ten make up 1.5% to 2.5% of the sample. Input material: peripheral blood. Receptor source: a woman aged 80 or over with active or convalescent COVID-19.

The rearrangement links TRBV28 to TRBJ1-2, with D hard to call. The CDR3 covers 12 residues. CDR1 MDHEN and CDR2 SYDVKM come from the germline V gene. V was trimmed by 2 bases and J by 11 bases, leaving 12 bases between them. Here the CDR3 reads CASSLRFSGYTF. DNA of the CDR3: TGTGCCAGCAGTTTAAGGTTCTCGGGATACACCTTC.

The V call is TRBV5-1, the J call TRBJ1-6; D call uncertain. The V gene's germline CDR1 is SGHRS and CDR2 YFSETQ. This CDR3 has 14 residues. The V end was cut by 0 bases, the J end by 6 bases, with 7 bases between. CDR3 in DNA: TGCGCCAGCAGCTTGGTATCGGGTAATTCACCCCTCCACTTT. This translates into CASSLVSGNSPLHF.

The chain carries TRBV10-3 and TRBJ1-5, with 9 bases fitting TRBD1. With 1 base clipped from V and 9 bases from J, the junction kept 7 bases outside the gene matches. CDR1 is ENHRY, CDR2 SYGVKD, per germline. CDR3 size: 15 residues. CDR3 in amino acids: CAISEWGGGQGPQHF. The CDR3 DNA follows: TGTGCCATCAGTGAGTGGGGCGGGGGACAGGGGCCCCAGCATTTT.

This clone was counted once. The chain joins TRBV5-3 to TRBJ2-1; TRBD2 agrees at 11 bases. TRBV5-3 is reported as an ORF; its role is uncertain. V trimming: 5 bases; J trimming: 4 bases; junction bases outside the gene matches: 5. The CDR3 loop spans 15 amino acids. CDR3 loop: CARRLSGREYNEQFF. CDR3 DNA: TGTGCCAGAAGACTTAGCGGGAGGGAATACAATGAGCAGTTCTTC.

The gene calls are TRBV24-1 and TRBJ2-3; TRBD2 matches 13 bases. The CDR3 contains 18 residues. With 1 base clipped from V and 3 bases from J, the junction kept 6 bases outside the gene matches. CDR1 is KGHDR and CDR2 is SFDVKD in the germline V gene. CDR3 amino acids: CATSDLRTSGSATDTQYF. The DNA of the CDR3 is TGTGCCACCAGTGATTTAAGGACTAGCGGGAGCGCAACAGATACGCAGTATTTT.